This T cell receptor (beta chain) was documented in a study of T cell repertoires in cytomegalovirus infection (dated by TCRdb to between 2019 and 2020). Background for the entire study: The HLA type of each donor mattered for the analysis, because public TCR beta signatures pointed to carriage of CMV infection along with the matching HLA type.

For this clonotype: The antigen it recognizes is unknown. Per-base qualities were not stored, and no clone one base away is much larger.

Broader findings and caveats from the paper: Cumulative frequency of public TCR beta family members discriminated carriers of CMV infection plus the relevant HLA type in this cohort and an independent approximately 370-donor cohort. The ex vivo response was dominated by HLA-C-restricted CMV-specific TCR beta clonotypes, and the single most frequent clonotype in two of eight donors was supplied by these HLA-C-restricted clonotypes.

Sequencing used an Illumina HiSeq 1500. TCRdb redid the processing of the public reads, applying fastp at Q25 and MiXCR, and retained in-frame beta chains. Each CDR3 protein gets just one entry, which takes the most common genes and DNA from the rows behind it. In this sample the table shows about 300,000 distinct CDR3 sequences, roughly a tenth of which occur a single time. Less than 3% of the sample comes from the top ten. Sequencing was performed on PBMCs. The source of this sequence is a human donor in good health (CMV status not recorded). Some clones in this sample may be carry-over from other donors' samples.

The nucleotide sequence reads TGTGCCAGCAGGCCTGAGGGACAGGGGGCGTCTTACGAGCAGTACGTC. It codes for CASRPEGQGASYEQYV. The chain was built from TRBV28 and TRBJ2-7, with 12 junctional bases fitting TRBD1. The germline V gene gives CDR1 as MDHEN and CDR2 as SYDVKM. The CDR3, from cysteine to valine, totals 16 residues. The only DNA kept is the CDR3, 48 bases in frame from the first base. Unmatched junction bases come to 10, with V trimmed by 6 bases and J by 4 bases.